Below are 11 T cell receptor beta chains sequenced from a single sample in a study of neoadjuvant nivolumab and ipilimumab in lung cancer. The method was immunoSEQ multiplex PCR; TCRdb's version includes in-frame clones alone and lacks a portion of them. The sample has approximately 20,000 clones; around 87% are singletons. This sample comprised peripheral blood, obtained before neoadjuvant nivolumab, alone or with ipilimumab. All receptors derive from an adult with non-small cell lung cancer.

The chain is built from TRBV15 and TRBJ1-2, with 7 bases matching TRBD1. The CDR3 is 15 amino acids. Trimming at V came to 0 bases and at J to 0 bases, leaving 1 base not matched to a gene. Germline V gene data show CDR1 as LNHNV and CDR2 as YYDKDF (reference sequence). The chain's CDR3 is CATSREQGTNYGYTF. CDR3 nucleotide sequence: TGTGCCACCAGCAGAGAACAGGGGACTAACTATGGCTACACCTTC.

A few counts support this clone. This rearrangement joins TRBV18 to TRBJ1-2; possibly TRBD1 for D (6 bases). The V gene's germline CDR1 is KGHSH and CDR2 LQKENI. The CDR3 spans 12 residues. The V gene lost 2 bases and the J gene lost 6 bases, with 7 bases spanning the gap. CDR3 coding DNA: TGTGCCAGCTCACCATCAGGGGATGGCTACACCTTC. Protein sequence: CASSPSGDGYTF.

V usage is TRBV5-1 and J usage is TRBJ2-7; the D is unclear. The CDR3 extends over 14 amino acids. The germline V and J ends were trimmed by 4 bases and 1 base, with 12 bases remaining between them. Germline assignment: CDR1 SGHRS and CDR2 YFSETQ. The CDR3 here is CASSPSHPSYEQYF. The CDR3, as DNA: TGCGCCAGCAGCCCCTCCCACCCTTCCTACGAGCAGTACTTC.

The V and J genes are TRBV7-2 and TRBJ2-7; 8 nucleotides line up with TRBD1. In germline, CDR1 is SGHTA, CDR2 FQGNSA. There are 15 residues in the CDR3. The V gene end was trimmed by 7 bases and the J gene end by 4 bases; junction bases not matched to a gene: 12. The CDR3 spells CASTLAGTGSYEQYF. As DNA, the CDR3 is TGTGCCAGCACCCTAGCCGGGACAGGATCTTACGAGCAGTACTTC.

This clone was observed a few times. The chain uses TRBV2 and TRBJ2-2; the D is unclear. Per germline, CDR1 SNHLY and CDR2 FYNNEI. Trimming took 3 bases from V and 9 from J, leaving 8 bases between them. This CDR3 is built from 12 residues. The CDR3 DNA sequence: TGTGCCAGCAGTGACAGCCGGAGGGAGCTGTTTTTT. Its protein is CASSDSRRELFF.

The chain joins TRBV11-2 to TRBJ1-5; 8 bases are a match to TRBD1. The germline CDR1 and CDR2 sequences are SGHAT and FQNNGV. This CDR3 spans 17 amino acids. V lost 0 bases and J lost 0; bases outside the gene matches: 4. CDR3 sequence (DNA): TGTGCCAGCAGCTTAGAAGGGACAGGTATTAGCAATCAGCCCCAGCATTTT. Translating gives CASSLEGTGISNQPQHF.

V is TRBV30 and J is TRBJ1-2; D gene ambiguous. Germline CDR1 and CDR2: GTSNPN and SVGIG (reference sequence). The CDR3 totals 15 residues. V was shortened by 0 bases and J by 5 bases, with 16 bases between the two germline ends. The CDR3 sequence: CAWSVRAYQSYGYTF. The CDR3 region has the DNA TGTGCCTGGAGTGTAAGAGCCTACCAAAGTTATGGCTACACCTTC.

The rearrangement links TRBV7-8 to TRBJ2-6; D unresolved. Looked up from germline, CDR1 is SGHVS and CDR2 is FQNEAQ. CDR3 length: 14 residues. The ends were cut back, 6 bases at V and 0 bases at J, with 6 bases in the middle. CDR3 DNA: TGTGCCAGCAGACCAGACTCTGGGGCCAACGTCCTGACTTTC. Translation: CASRPDSGANVLTF.

The chain uses TRBV7-6 and TRBJ2-1; 8 nucleotides match TRBD2. Trimming at V came to 0 bases and at J to 7 bases, leaving 8 bases not matched to a gene. The CDR3 is made up of 16 amino acids. Germline V CDR1 and CDR2: SGHVS, FNYEAQ. The CDR3 nucleotides read TGTGCCAGCAGCTTAGCGATCCAGCGGGAGAGGAATGAGCAGTTCTTC. This translates into CASSLAIQRERNEQFF.

This rearrangement joins TRBV19 to TRBJ2-2, with D possibly TRBD1 on 5 matching bases. Deletions cut 0 bases from V and 2 bases from J, with 7 bases between. This CDR3 has 15 amino acids. The germline V gene encodes CDR1 LNHDA and CDR2 SQIVND (reference sequence). The CDR3 bases are TGTGCCAGTAGTATAGATGACAGAAACACCGGGGAGCTGTTTTTT. Protein product: CASSIDDRNTGELFF.

The chain combines TRBV10-3 with TRBJ2-7, with a possible D match to TRBD2 (5 bases). Deletions cut 3 bases from V and 5 bases from J, with 11 bases between. This CDR3 comprises 13 residues. CDR1 and CDR2 from the germline V gene are ENHRY and SYGVKD. Here the CDR3 reads CAISDPRGHEQYF. The CDR3 DNA follows: TGTGCCATCAGTGACCCCCGGGGTCACGAGCAGTACTTC.